The T cell receptor (beta chain) described here comes from a study of Graves' ophthalmopathy and Graves' hyperthyroidism. Study-level results: Ophthalmopathy and stable hyperthyroidism were discriminated by a 13-signature model, with approximately 88% sensitivity and around 81% specificity.

The authors enrolled newly diagnosed hyperthyroidism patients aged 18 to 65 with under 2 months' duration. Exclusion covered patients with other autoimmune diseases or uncontrolled infections (as well as pregnancy or lactation). This clonotype was seen at least ten times. Its antigen is still unknown. Germline CDR1 LNHDA, CDR2 SQIVND (reference sequence). CDR3 size: 14 residues. Deletions cut 7 bases from V and 0 bases from J, with 12 bases between. From RNA, the CDR3 regions of TCR beta chains were amplified and sequenced. HTBI-primed first-round RT-PCR preceded second-round multiplex PCR. TCRdb reprocessed the multiplex PCR reads via MiXCR and lists one record per CDR3 protein. The data contain roughly 1.1 million distinct CDR3 sequences, about 38% of them singletons.

The clonotype originates from an adult man with Graves' hyperthyroidism. The sequenced material came from peripheral blood or thyroid tissue (not recorded which). The chain links TRBV19 to TRBJ1-1, with D unclear. CDR3 residues: CASTNGEMNTEAFF. The CDR3 DNA reads TGTGCCAGTACCAACGGAGAGATGAACACTGAAGCTTTCTTT.